Listed below are T cell receptor beta chains from one sample, sequenced in a study of T cell responses to AZD1222 COVID-19 vaccine. Data came from immunoSEQ multiplex PCR; TCRdb stores just in-frame clones and leaves some out. The sample has about 110,000 clones; 75% to 90% are singletons. Sequencing was performed on peripheral blood, taken on day 0 of AZD1222 vaccination. All receptors come from an adult in good health. CDR3s include the opening cysteine and the closing phenylalanine or tryptophan. The D gene is left open where the match is weak. A clone size is listed for some rows: how often the clone was seen (once, few, many), or a class if it is expanded.

CDR3 protein: CASSKGSYEQYF
CDR3 DNA: TGTGCCAGTAGTAAAGGAAGCTACGAGCAGTACTTC
V gene: TRBV19
clone size: NA
D gene: NA
CDR3 length: 12
J gene: TRBJ2-7

CDR3 protein: CASSYGGRGNQPQHF
CDR3 DNA: TGTGCCAGCAGTTACGGGGGAAGGGGCAATCAGCCCCAGCATTTT
V gene: TRBV6-2/TRBV6-3
clone size: once
D gene: NA
CDR3 length: 15
J gene: TRBJ1-5

CDR3 protein: CASSLTLQDGGFF
CDR3 DNA: TGCGCCAGCAGCTTGACACTACAGGACGGTGGGTTCTTC
V gene: TRBV5-1
clone size: once
D gene: NA
CDR3 length: 13
J gene: TRBJ2-1

CDR3 protein: CASSSTRGGSTDTQYF
CDR3 DNA: TGTGCCAGCAGCAGCACCAGGGGAGGAAGCACAGATACGCAGTATTTT
V gene: TRBV5-8
clone size: NA
D gene: NA
CDR3 length: 16
J gene: TRBJ2-3

CDR3 protein: CASSAGTGLGYNEQFF
CDR3 DNA: TGCGCCAGCAGCGCCGGGACCGGGCTAGGCTACAATGAGCAGTTCTTC
V gene: TRBV5-1
clone size: NA
D gene: NA
CDR3 length: 16
J gene: TRBJ2-1

CDR3 protein: CASGILNEAFF
CDR3 DNA: TGTGCCAGCGGCATACTAAATGAAGCTTTCTTT
V gene: TRBV2
clone size: NA
D gene: NA
CDR3 length: 11
J gene: TRBJ1-1

CDR3 protein: CASSYSGTPNTEAFF
CDR3 DNA: TGTGCCAGCAGTTACAGCGGGACCCCGAACACTGAAGCTTTCTTT
V gene: TRBV6-5
clone size: NA
D gene: NA
CDR3 length: 15
J gene: TRBJ1-1

CDR3 protein: CASSRSNLGNTIYF
CDR3 DNA: TGTGCCAGCAGTAGGTCGAATCTGGGAAACACCATATATTTT
V gene: TRBV27
clone size: once
D gene: NA
CDR3 length: 14
J gene: TRBJ1-3

CDR3 protein: CASSHPTGGRGTTDTQYF
CDR3 DNA: TGTGCCAGCAGCCACCCCACAGGAGGGCGGGGGACCACAGATACGCAGTATTTT
V gene: TRBV14
clone size: NA
D gene: TRBD2
CDR3 length: 18
J gene: TRBJ2-3

CDR3 protein: CSVDLLAGDEQYF
CDR3 DNA: TGCAGCGTTGACTTACTAGCGGGAGACGAGCAGTACTTC
V gene: TRBV29-1
clone size: NA
D gene: TRBD2
CDR3 length: 13
J gene: TRBJ2-7

CDR3 protein: CASSHGEYEQYF
CDR3 DNA: TGTGCCAGCAGCCATGGAGAGTACGAGCAGTACTTC
V gene: TRBV14
clone size: NA
D gene: NA
CDR3 length: 12
J gene: TRBJ2-7

CDR3 protein: CASSERAGGNTEAFF
CDR3 DNA: TGTGCCAGCAGTGAAAGGGCAGGGGGGAACACTGAAGCTTTCTTT
V gene: TRBV6-1
clone size: NA
D gene: TRBD1
CDR3 length: 15
J gene: TRBJ1-1

CDR3 protein: CASSLGTGNEKLFF
CDR3 DNA: TGCGCCAGCAGCCTCGGGACAGGAAATGAAAAACTGTTTTTT
V gene: TRBV4-1
clone size: NA
D gene: TRBD1
CDR3 length: 14
J gene: TRBJ1-4

CDR3 protein: CASRSRGEAFF
CDR3 DNA: TGTGCCAGCAGGTCCCGGGGTGAAGCTTTCTTT
V gene: TRBV27
clone size: NA
D gene: NA
CDR3 length: 11
J gene: TRBJ1-1

CDR3 protein: CASTPRDYDYTF
CDR3 DNA: TGTGCCAGCACCCCCAGGGACTATGACTACACCTTC
V gene: TRBV7-9
clone size: NA
D gene: NA
CDR3 length: 12
J gene: TRBJ1-2

CDR3 protein: CASSAGNGEAFF
CDR3 DNA: TGTGCCAGCAGTGCCGGGAATGGTGAAGCTTTCTTT
V gene: TRBV7-3
clone size: NA
D gene: NA
CDR3 length: 12
J gene: TRBJ1-1

CDR3 protein: CAWKGKTGNTIYF
CDR3 DNA: TGTGCCTGGAAGGGGAAAACTGGAAACACCATATATTTT
V gene: TRBV30
clone size: few
D gene: NA
CDR3 length: 13
J gene: TRBJ1-3

CDR3 protein: CASSLQGSYGYTF
CDR3 DNA: TGTGCCAGCAGTTTACAGGGCTCCTATGGCTACACCTTC
V gene: TRBV28
clone size: NA
D gene: NA
CDR3 length: 13
J gene: TRBJ1-2

CDR3 protein: CASSEFGVDYGYTF
CDR3 DNA: TGCGCCAGCAGTGAGTTTGGGGTGGACTATGGCTACACCTTC
V gene: TRBV10-2
clone size: NA
D gene: NA
CDR3 length: 14
J gene: TRBJ1-2

CDR3 protein: CASSLGQAVSLEKLFF
CDR3 DNA: TGTGCCAGTAGCCTTGGACAGGCCGTCTCCCTTGAAAAACTGTTTTTT
V gene: TRBV19
clone size: once
D gene: TRBD1
CDR3 length: 16
J gene: TRBJ1-4

CDR3 protein: CAWNSGAQETQYF
CDR3 DNA: TGTGCCTGGAATTCCGGGGCTCAAGAGACCCAGTACTTC
V gene: TRBV30
clone size: NA
D gene: NA
CDR3 length: 13
J gene: TRBJ2-5

CDR3 protein: CASSQDGGRAEAFF
CDR3 DNA: TGCGCCAGCAGCCAAGACGGGGGGCGAGCTGAAGCTTTCTTT
V gene: TRBV4-1
clone size: NA
D gene: NA
CDR3 length: 14
J gene: TRBJ1-1

CDR3 protein: CASSLAGTNVYEQYF
CDR3 DNA: TGTGCCAGCAGTTTGGCGGGTACTAATGTTTACGAGCAGTACTTC
V gene: TRBV27
clone size: once
D gene: NA
CDR3 length: 15
J gene: TRBJ2-7

CDR3 protein: CAWRAGTGNSPLHF
CDR3 DNA: TGTGCCTGGAGAGCCGGGACGGGAAATTCACCCCTCCACTTT
V gene: TRBV30
clone size: NA
D gene: NA
CDR3 length: 14
J gene: TRBJ1-6

CDR3 protein: CASSLGDSEKLFF
CDR3 DNA: TGTGCCAGCAGCTTAGGGGACAGTGAAAAACTGTTTTTT
V gene: TRBV11-2
clone size: NA
D gene: TRBD1
CDR3 length: 13
J gene: TRBJ1-4

CDR3 protein: CASSYVEPGDTQYF
CDR3 DNA: TGTGCCAGCAGTTACGTGGAACCTGGGGATACGCAGTATTTT
V gene: TRBV6-6
clone size: NA
D gene: NA
CDR3 length: 14
J gene: TRBJ2-3

CDR3 protein: CASSPGARLHGYTF
CDR3 DNA: TGTGCCAGCAGCCCTGGGGCGAGACTTCATGGCTACACCTTC
V gene: TRBV7-9
clone size: NA
D gene: NA
CDR3 length: 14
J gene: TRBJ1-2

CDR3 protein: CASSQDGDSHTGELFF
CDR3 DNA: TGTGCCAGCAGCCAAGACGGAGACTCACACACCGGGGAGCTGTTTTTT
V gene: TRBV3-1/TRBV3-2
clone size: NA
D gene: NA
CDR3 length: 16
J gene: TRBJ2-2

CDR3 protein: CASSVELSGALNYGYTF
CDR3 DNA: TGTGCCAGCAGCGTAGAGTTATCAGGGGCACTTAACTATGGCTACACCTTC
V gene: TRBV9
clone size: NA
D gene: NA
CDR3 length: 17
J gene: TRBJ1-2

CDR3 protein: CASSWTGARHTF
CDR3 DNA: TGTGCCAGCAGCTGGACAGGCGCGCGTCACACCTTC
V gene: TRBV5-6
clone size: NA
D gene: TRBD1
CDR3 length: 12
J gene: TRBJ1-2

CDR3 protein: CASSVEGQGGNEQFF
CDR3 DNA: TGTGCCAGCAGCGTAGAGGGACAGGGAGGGAATGAGCAGTTCTTC
V gene: TRBV9
clone size: few
D gene: TRBD1
CDR3 length: 15
J gene: TRBJ2-1

CDR3 protein: CASSQGLAGAYEQYF
CDR3 DNA: TGCGCCAGCAGCCAAGGACTAGCGGGAGCTTACGAGCAGTACTTC
V gene: TRBV4-1
clone size: NA
D gene: TRBD2
CDR3 length: 15
J gene: TRBJ2-7

CDR3 protein: CASRDRESGNTIYF
CDR3 DNA: TGCGCCAGTCGGGACAGGGAGTCTGGAAACACCATATATTTT
V gene: TRBV5-1
clone size: NA
D gene: TRBD1
CDR3 length: 14
J gene: TRBJ1-3

CDR3 protein: CSARDTDTQYF
CDR3 DNA: TGCAGTGCTAGAGACACAGATACGCAGTATTTT
V gene: TRBV20-1
clone size: NA
D gene: NA
CDR3 length: 11
J gene: TRBJ2-3

CDR3 protein: CASSLRPGTPGAYNEQFF
CDR3 DNA: TGTGCCAGCAGCTTAAGGCCCGGGACACCCGGGGCCTACAATGAGCAGTTCTTC
V gene: TRBV7-3
clone size: NA
D gene: NA
CDR3 length: 18
J gene: TRBJ2-1

CDR3 protein: CASSQKRGNMNTEAFF
CDR3 DNA: TGCGCCAGCAGCCAAAAGCGAGGGAACATGAACACTGAAGCTTTCTTT
V gene: TRBV4-1
clone size: NA
D gene: NA
CDR3 length: 16
J gene: TRBJ1-1

CDR3 protein: CASSRARGGTGAYEQYF
CDR3 DNA: TGTGCCAGCAGCCGAGCCAGGGGAGGGACAGGGGCGTACGAGCAGTACTTC
V gene: TRBV6-6
clone size: NA
D gene: TRBD1
CDR3 length: 17
J gene: TRBJ2-7

CDR3 protein: CASQTWGGRRNYGYTF
CDR3 DNA: TGTGCCAGCCAAACTTGGGGAGGGCGTCGAAACTATGGCTACACCTTC
V gene: TRBV5-6
clone size: once
D gene: NA
CDR3 length: 16
J gene: TRBJ1-2

CDR3 protein: CASSPIAGGPYEQYF
CDR3 DNA: TGTGCCAGCAGCCCAATTGCGGGTGGACCATACGAGCAGTACTTC
V gene: TRBV11-2
clone size: NA
D gene: NA
CDR3 length: 15
J gene: TRBJ2-7

CDR3 protein: CASSPTVSRGSYGYTF
CDR3 DNA: TGTGCCAGCAGTCCAACGGTGTCCAGGGGAAGCTATGGCTACACCTTC
V gene: TRBV28
clone size: NA
D gene: NA
CDR3 length: 16
J gene: TRBJ1-2

CDR3 protein: CASSLIPGMGYGYTF
CDR3 DNA: TGTGCCAGCAGCTTAATCCCGGGGATGGGCTATGGCTACACCTTC
V gene: TRBV7-3
clone size: NA
D gene: NA
CDR3 length: 15
J gene: TRBJ1-2

CDR3 protein: CASSFVAGETQYF
CDR3 DNA: TGTGCCAGCAGTTTCGTAGCGGGAGAGACCCAGTACTTC
V gene: TRBV6-2/TRBV6-3
clone size: NA
D gene: TRBD2
CDR3 length: 13
J gene: TRBJ2-5

CDR3 protein: CASSPQIAYNEQFF
CDR3 DNA: TGTGCCAGCAGCCCCCAAATCGCGTACAATGAGCAGTTCTTC
V gene: TRBV7-6
clone size: NA
D gene: NA
CDR3 length: 14
J gene: TRBJ2-1

CDR3 protein: CASSYSDRREKLFF
CDR3 DNA: TGTGCCAGCAGTTACTCTGACAGACGGGAAAAACTGTTTTTT
V gene: TRBV6-5
clone size: NA
D gene: NA
CDR3 length: 14
J gene: TRBJ1-4

CDR3 protein: CSTAGLPGANVLTF
CDR3 DNA: TGCAGCACTGCTGGGTTACCTGGGGCCAACGTCCTGACTTTC
V gene: TRBV29-1
clone size: NA
D gene: NA
CDR3 length: 14
J gene: TRBJ2-6

CDR3 protein: CASGTGSLYGYTF
CDR3 DNA: TGTGCTAGTGGCACAGGGTCCCTCTATGGCTACACCTTC
V gene: TRBV12-5
clone size: NA
D gene: NA
CDR3 length: 13
J gene: TRBJ1-2

CDR3 protein: CAISGQGAREQYF
CDR3 DNA: TGTGCCATCAGTGGGCAGGGGGCTCGCGAGCAGTACTTC
V gene: TRBV10-3
clone size: NA
D gene: TRBD1
CDR3 length: 13
J gene: TRBJ2-7

CDR3 protein: CASSPRQGYSTDTQYF
CDR3 DNA: TGTGCCAGCAGCCCCCGACAGGGTTATAGCACAGATACGCAGTATTTT
V gene: TRBV9
clone size: NA
D gene: TRBD1
CDR3 length: 16
J gene: TRBJ2-3